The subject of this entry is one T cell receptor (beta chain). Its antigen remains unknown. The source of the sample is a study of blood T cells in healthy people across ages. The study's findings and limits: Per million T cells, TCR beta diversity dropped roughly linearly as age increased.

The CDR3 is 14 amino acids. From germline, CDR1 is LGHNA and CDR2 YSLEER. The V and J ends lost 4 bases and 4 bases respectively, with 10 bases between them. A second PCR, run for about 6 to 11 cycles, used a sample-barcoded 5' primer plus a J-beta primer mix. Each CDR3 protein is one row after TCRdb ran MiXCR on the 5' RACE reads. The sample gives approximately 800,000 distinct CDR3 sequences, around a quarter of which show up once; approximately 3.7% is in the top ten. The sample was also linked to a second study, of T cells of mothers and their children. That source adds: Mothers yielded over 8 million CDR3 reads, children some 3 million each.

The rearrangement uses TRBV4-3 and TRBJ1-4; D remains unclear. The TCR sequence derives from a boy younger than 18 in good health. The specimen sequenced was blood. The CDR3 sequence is CASSPVRNNEKLFF. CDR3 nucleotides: TGCGCCAGCAGCCCCGTCCGGAATAATGAAAAACTGTTTTTT.